This passage covers 31 T cell receptor beta chains from one sample sequenced in a study of regulatory T cells in long-lasting Graves disease. Specified time point: persistent/refractory GD, antithyroid drugs over 5 years with positive TRAb. Generation of the TCR library employed RNA extracted from PBMCs. CDR3 regions were amplified by Arm-PCR using iRepertoire HTBI primers to build TCR beta libraries. MiXCR, applied by TCRdb to the multiplex PCR reads, yields one record per CDR3 protein. The sample lists about 310,000 distinct CDR3 sequences, 20% to 25% occurring once. Material: peripheral blood mononuclear cells (PBMCs), obtained when the disease was refractory, from a patient treated with antithyroid drugs. These receptor sequences come from a female donor with Graves disease.

This clonotype was recorded at least ten times. This chain connects TRBV7-2 to TRBJ2-7; 7 bases are shared with TRBD1. Germline CDR1 reads SGHTA; CDR2 reads FQGNSA. The CDR3 covers 13 residues. V trimming: 6 bases; J trimming: 2 bases; junction bases outside the gene matches: 4. The CDR3 DNA is TGTGCCAGCAGACGGGACAGTACCTACGAGCAGTACTTC. Its translation is CASRRDSTYEQYF. The full variable domain, in which reference TRBV7-2 and TRBJ2-7 provide the parts outside the CDR3, is GAGVSQSPSNKVTEKGKDVELRCDPISGHTALYWYRQSLGQGLEFLIYFQGNSAPDKSGLPSDRFSAERTGGSVSTLTIQRTQQEDSAVYLCASRRDSTYEQYFGPGTRLTVT.

This clonotype was picked up many times. The chain recombines TRBV2 with TRBJ2-2; possible D gene TRBD1, 5 bases. Per germline, CDR1 SNHLY and CDR2 FYNNEI. This CDR3 is built from 17 residues. V lost 5 bases, J lost 5 bases, and 21 bases lay in between. The CDR3 bases are TGTGCCAGCAGTTTAGGGCCGGGCCTCAAGGGGACCGGGGAGCTGTTTTTT. Translated, it gives CASSLGPGLKGTGELFF.

The gene calls are TRBV20-1 and TRBJ1-5; no definite D call. Germline values: CDR1 DFQATT, CDR2 SNEGSKA (reference sequence). V gave up 0 bases and J gave up 5 bases, with 11 bases separating them. The CDR3 loop spans 14 amino acids. Written as DNA, the CDR3 is TGCAGTGCTAGAGATTTTATGGGTTATCAGCCCCAGCATTTT. As protein: CSARDFMGYQPQHF.

This clonotype was detected ten times or more. The gene calls are TRBV28 and TRBJ2-5, with TRBD2 matching 9 bases. The trim removed 4 bases at V and 1 base at J, leaving 4 bases unmatched. The CDR3 has 15 residues. Germline CDR1 reads MDHEN; CDR2 reads SYDVKM. The CDR3 coding sequence is TGTGCCAGCAGTTGGGCGGGAGGGCCCCAAGAGACCCAGTACTTC. This sequence encodes CASSWAGGPQETQYF.

The chain recombines TRBV5-1 with TRBJ2-3; D is undetermined. This CDR3 comprises 13 residues. V lost 2 bases, J lost 6 bases, and 10 bases lay in between. Germline CDR1 reads SGHRS; CDR2 reads YFSETQ. For the CDR3, the DNA is TGCGCCAGCAGCTTAGAGTTCACGGATACGCAGTATTTT. Its protein is CASSLEFTDTQYF.

This clonotype has a handful of counts. The V and J genes are TRBV12-3 or TRBV12-4 and TRBJ1-1, with 7 bases that match TRBD1. This CDR3 spans 15 amino acids. V shed 7 bases and J 3 bases; nucleotides not matched to a gene: 11. Here the CDR3 DNA reads TGTGCCAGCATGAGGGGGCTGGTGGGGGACACTGAAGCTTTCTTT. Translated: CASMRGLVGDTEAFF.

The chain recombines TRBV7-8 with TRBJ2-7; TRBD1 might be the D (5 bases). Trimming took off 1 base at V and 2 bases at J, with 21 bases between the two ends. The CDR3 totals 18 residues. CDR1 and CDR2 from the germline V gene are SGHVS and FQNEAQ. The CDR3 DNA follows: TGTGCCAGCAGCTTAGTACCTCCTGGGGCGTTTAATACCTACGAGCAGTACTTC. This encodes CASSLVPPGAFNTYEQYF.

This clonotype appeared a few times. V gene TRBV4-3 combines with J gene TRBJ2-2; possibly TRBD1 for D (6 bases). The V and J ends lost 1 base and 4 bases respectively, with 10 bases between them. In germline, CDR1 is LGHNA, CDR2 YSLEER. The CDR3 totals 15 residues. CDR3 bases: TGCGCCAGCAGCCAAGGGACAGCCCCCACCGGGGAGCTGTTTTTT. Its protein product is CASSQGTAPTGELFF.

There are a few counts of this clonotype. The chain couples TRBV20-1 to TRBJ2-7; D remains unclear. Between the trimmed V and J ends, which lost 7 bases and 4 bases, there was a span of 11 bases. Germline V gene data show CDR1 as DFQATT and CDR2 as SNEGSKA (reference sequence). CDR3 length equals 11 residues. CDR3 DNA: TGCAGTGGGCTTAGAGAGTACGAGCAGTACTTC. Protein: CSGLREYEQYF.

This clonotype was detected a few times. The conserved closing phenylalanine or tryptophan is absent in this CDR3, likely reflecting a read error. The chain is built from TRBV20-1 and TRBJ2-7; TRBD1 is a possible D gene (6 bases). Germline values: CDR1 DFQATT, CDR2 SNEGSKA (reference sequence). The CDR3 spans 13 residues. V gave up 5 bases and J gave up 3 bases, with 14 bases separating them. The CDR3 spells CSAFPQGNYEQYL. DNA of the CDR3: TGCAGTGCTTTCCCCCAGGGGAACTACGAGCAGTACCTC.

This clonotype was seen a few times. The V call is TRBV19, the J call TRBJ2-1, with D tentatively TRBD2 (6 bases). This CDR3 comprises 13 residues. Germline values: CDR1 LNHDA, CDR2 SQIVND (reference sequence). Trimming cost V 9 bases and J 3 bases, with 12 bases left between them. The CDR3 DNA reads as TGTGCCAGCGGGACTCCCTTCTACAATGAGCAGTTCTTC. The encoded protein is CASGTPFYNEQFF. Looking up the rest from reference TRBV19 and TRBJ2-1 gives the full variable domain: DGGITQSPKYLFRKEGQNVTLSCEQNLNHDAMYWYRQDPGQGLRLIYYSQIVNDFQKGDIAEGYSVSREKKESFPLTVTSAQKNPTAFYLCASGTPFYNEQFFGPGTRLTVL.

This clonotype has just a few counts. The V call is TRBV12-3 or TRBV12-4, the J call TRBJ2-5; no definite D call. The CDR3 runs 14 residues. The V and J ends lost 3 bases and 1 base respectively, with 9 bases between them. CDR3 sequence: CASSFPDIQETQYF. In DNA form, the CDR3 reads TGTGCCAGCAGTTTTCCTGATATCCAAGAGACCCAGTACTTC.

About this clonotype: A read error may account for a junction end that differs from germline. The rearrangement uses TRBV12-3 or TRBV12-4 and TRBJ1-1, with D perhaps TRBD1 (6 bases). The CDR3 runs to 13 residues. The CDR3 protein is CASTHEGDTEAFF. The CDR3 coding sequence is TGTGCCAGCACGCATGAGGGGGACACTGAAGCCTTCTTT.

V and J are TRBV29-1 and TRBJ1-1, with 9 nucleotides matching TRBD1. The length of the CDR3 is 13 residues. Germline-derived CDR1 and CDR2 are SQVTM and ANQGSEA. The junction had 5 bases not matched to a gene; V was cut back by 4 bases and J by 5 bases. The CDR3 DNA sequence: TGCAGCGTTGGTGGGGACAGGGCTACTGAAGCTTTCTTT. Its translation: CSVGGDRATEAFF.

This clonotype appeared a few times. V usage is TRBV27 and J usage is TRBJ1-2; D is unresolved. Germline CDR1 MNHEY, CDR2 SMNVEV (reference sequence). V lost 3 bases, J lost 6 bases, and 17 bases lay in between. The CDR3 is 15 residues long. The CDR3 DNA reads TGTGCCAGCAGTTTTTCGACGGAGCAACACCATGGCTACACCTTC. Its translation is CASSFSTEQHHGYTF.

This clonotype was seen ten or more times. The chain links TRBV7-2 to TRBJ2-7; D remains unclear. Looked up from germline, CDR1 is SGHTA and CDR2 is FQGNSA. Trimming left V 1 base short and J 7 bases short, with 11 bases between. The length of the CDR3 is 13 residues. In DNA, the CDR3 is TGTGCCAGCAGCTTAGAGCCTCTGGGGGAGCAGTACTTC. Protein product: CASSLEPLGEQYF. Full variable domain (rest looked up from reference TRBV7-2 and TRBJ2-7): GAGVSQSPSNKVTEKGKDVELRCDPISGHTALYWYRQSLGQGLEFLIYFQGNSAPDKSGLPSDRFSAERTGGSVSTLTIQRTQQEDSAVYLCASSLEPLGEQYFGPGTRLTVT.

The table lists this clonotype with many counts. The chain links TRBV27 to TRBJ2-5; possibly TRBD2 for D (6 bases). The CDR3 spans 14 residues. With 6 bases removed from V and 4 bases from J, the gap between germline ends came to 15 bases. The V gene's germline CDR1 is MNHEY and CDR2 SMNVEV (reference sequence). The CDR3 nucleotides read TGTGCCAGCAGCTCGACTAGGGCGGGAGAGACCCAGTACTTC. The encoded protein is CASSSTRAGETQYF.

This chain joins TRBV19 and TRBJ1-2; D may be TRBD1 (5 bases). Trimming stripped 1 base from V and 4 bases from J, with 19 bases between. CDR1 and CDR2 from the germline V gene are LNHDA and SQIVND (reference sequence). The CDR3 spans 17 residues. In DNA, the CDR3 is TGTGCCAGTAGTATAGTAACCGGGGCCCAGTTTTTCTATGGCTACACCTTC. Translating gives CASSIVTGAQFFYGYTF.

The sample holds many counts of this clonotype. The chain carries TRBV28 and TRBJ2-7; TRBD2 might be the D (5 bases). V was trimmed by 6 bases and J by 4 bases, leaving 10 bases between them. This CDR3 has 12 amino acids. Germline V gene data show CDR1 as MDHEN and CDR2 as SYDVKM. In DNA form, the CDR3 reads TGTGCCAGCAGAGACGGGGAGTACGAGCAGTACTTC. It is translated as CASRDGEYEQYF.

The chain couples TRBV11-1 to TRBJ2-1; 8 bases are shared with TRBD2. CDR3 size: 19 residues. Germline-derived CDR1 and CDR2 are SGHAT and FQDESV (reference sequence). The V and J ends lost 5 bases and 0 bases, in that order; junction bases with no gene match: 15. CDR3 DNA sequence: TGTGCCAGCAGCCAAAGCATTCTACTAGCGGCCCACTCCTACAATGAGCAGTTCTTC. Encoded protein: CASSQSILLAAHSYNEQFF.

This clonotype appeared many times. CDR3: CSGRSGGFTYEQYF. The CDR3 DNA reads TGCAGTGGGAGGTCGGGAGGCTTCACCTACGAGCAGTACTTC. The rearrangement links TRBV20-1 to TRBJ2-7, with 7 bases fitting TRBD2. Germline CDR1 is DFQATT and CDR2 is SNEGSKA (reference sequence). V shed 7 bases, J shed 2 bases, and the junction held 11 bases outside the gene matches. This CDR3 spans 14 amino acids.

This clonotype turned up a few times. The chain is built from TRBV29-1 and TRBJ2-7, with 7 positions matching TRBD2. The length of the CDR3 is 14 residues. Germline CDR1 and CDR2: SQVTM and ANQGSEA. V lost 4 bases and J lost 1; bases outside the gene matches: 7. CDR3 sequence: CSVVGLDLSYEQYF. CDR3 in DNA: TGCAGCGTTGTAGGACTAGACCTATCCTACGAGCAGTACTTC.

This rearrangement joins TRBV20-1 to TRBJ1-5; D may be TRBD1 (6 bases). The CDR3 consists of 13 residues. Germline V CDR1 and CDR2: DFQATT, SNEGSKA (reference sequence). Trimming shortened V by 4 bases and J by 11 bases, and 18 bases separated the two germline ends. CDR3 region: CSANSGGGGTQHF. Written as DNA, the CDR3 is TGCAGTGCTAACTCGGGAGGGGGAGGAACCCAGCATTTT.

The chain has TRBV19 and TRBJ1-4; D not resolved. Germline CDR1 and CDR2: LNHDA and SQIVND (reference sequence). Trimming cost V 5 bases and J 1 base, with 14 bases left between them. The CDR3 has 16 residues. DNA of the CDR3: TGTGCCAGTAGTTTCGGACCCTCCGGAACTAATGAAAAACTGTTTTTT. This translates into CASSFGPSGTNEKLFF.

This clonotype was seen repeatedly, ten times or more. The V and J genes are TRBV15 and TRBJ1-1; D is unresolved. CDR3 length: 15 residues. Germline V gene sequence: CDR1 LNHNV, CDR2 YYDKDF (reference sequence). V was trimmed by 0 bases and J by 1 base, leaving 9 bases between them. This CDR3 reads CATSRDRYGNTEAFF. The CDR3, as DNA: TGTGCCACCAGCAGAGATCGATACGGGAACACTGAAGCTTTCTTT.

This clonotype has just a few counts. The V and J genes are TRBV29-1 and TRBJ2-5, with 8 bases matching TRBD1. The CDR3 covers 13 residues. The germline CDR1 and CDR2 sequences are SQVTM and ANQGSEA. The CDR3, as DNA: TGCGGATCCACGGACAGGGCGGCAGAGACCCAGTACTTC. It translates to CGSTDRAAETQYF.

V usage is TRBV4-2 and J usage is TRBJ2-4, with D tentatively TRBD1 (6 bases). The germline V gene encodes CDR1 LGHNA and CDR2 YNFKEQ. The CDR3 has 17 residues. Trimming took off 4 bases at V and 3 bases at J, with 19 bases between the two ends. The CDR3 DNA reads as TGTGCCAGCAGCCTGGTGGGGGCCCGGGATGGCAAAAACATTCAGTACTTC. Translating gives CASSLVGARDGKNIQYF.

The chain links TRBV2 to TRBJ2-3; 7 nucleotides line up with TRBD2. CDR3 length: 15 residues. Per the germline V gene, CDR1 is SNHLY and CDR2 is FYNNEI. The J segment lost 2 bases and the V segment lost 4 bases, leaving 6 bases of the junction unmatched. The CDR3 sequence is CASSALTSDTDTQYF. CDR3 sequence (DNA): TGTGCCAGCAGTGCCCTAACTAGCGACACAGATACGCAGTATTTT.

This clonotype was detected only a few times. The chain employs TRBV15 and TRBJ2-4, with 9 bases that match TRBD2. This CDR3 has 17 residues. V shed 1 base and J 0 bases; nucleotides not matched to a gene: 4. The germline CDR1 and CDR2 sequences are LNHNV and YYDKDF (reference sequence). Here the CDR3 reads CATSRGLAEVAKNIQYF. The CDR3 DNA sequence: TGTGCCACCAGCAGAGGACTAGCGGAAGTAGCCAAAAACATTCAGTACTTC.

In this sample, this clonotype turned up a few times. V usage is TRBV29-1 and J usage is TRBJ2-5, with D maybe TRBD2 (5 bases). The V end was cut by 5 bases, the J end by 4 bases, with 17 bases between. This CDR3 region has 14 residues. Germline CDR1 is SQVTM and CDR2 is ANQGSEA. The CDR3 nucleotides are TGCAGCGTTAGTGTCGGGATTTTCAGAGAGACCCAGTACTTC. As protein: CSVSVGIFRETQYF.

Concerning this clonotype: This sequence may be a read error, since a much larger clone differs from it by one base. This CDR3 is missing its conserved last phenylalanine or tryptophan, likely due to a read error. This rearrangement joins TRBV11-3 to TRBJ1-5; D perhaps matches TRBD1 (5 bases). The V and J ends lost 5 bases and 2 bases respectively, with 13 bases between them. The CDR3 loop spans 15 amino acids. Germline V CDR1 and CDR2: SGHNT, YENEEA. The CDR3 region has the DNA TGTGCCAGCAGCCTAGCCGGGGGTGGCAATCAGCCCCAGCATCTT. Residues: CASSLAGGGNQPQHL.